Listed below are T cell receptor beta chains from one sample, sequenced in a study of cytomegalovirus exposure and HLA in healthy donors. Libraries were prepared by immunoSEQ multiplex PCR; TCRdb keeps only in-frame clonotypes and omits some of them. The sample holds around 200,000 clones; more than 60% are singletons and the top ten take around 3.4%. The specimen was PBMCs. All receptors derive from a woman in her sixties in good health and CMV-seropositive. Each CDR3 is given with its conserved first and last residue. Clone size is stated in some rows and not others, as once, few, many or a class when expanded.

j_call | clone_size | v_call | cdr3_aa
TRBJ2-3 | - | TRBV7-8 | CASSSRGQTSTDTQYF
TRBJ2-5 | few | TRBV7-3 | CASSLDRGGLVAQYF
TRBJ1-4 | few | TRBV4-2 | CASSQDSGVGNEKLFF
TRBJ2-1 | - | TRBV28 | CASSPTGFSYNEQFF
TRBJ2-5 | - | TRBV19 | CASSPQVLETQYF
TRBJ2-7 | - | TRBV9 | CASSVRDGSYEQYF
TRBJ2-1 | - | TRBV5-1 | CASSLHGSGRAMWSEQFF
TRBJ2-5 | - | TRBV7-9 | CASSLVATSGFQETQYF
TRBJ2-5 | once | TRBV27 | CASSLGQGAWETQYF
TRBJ1-1 | - | TRBV9 | CASSPWTRDEAFF
TRBJ1-1 | few | TRBV18 | CASSPAGVTLNTEAFF
TRBJ2-2 | - | TRBV7-9 | CASSPPRTGGRGGELFF